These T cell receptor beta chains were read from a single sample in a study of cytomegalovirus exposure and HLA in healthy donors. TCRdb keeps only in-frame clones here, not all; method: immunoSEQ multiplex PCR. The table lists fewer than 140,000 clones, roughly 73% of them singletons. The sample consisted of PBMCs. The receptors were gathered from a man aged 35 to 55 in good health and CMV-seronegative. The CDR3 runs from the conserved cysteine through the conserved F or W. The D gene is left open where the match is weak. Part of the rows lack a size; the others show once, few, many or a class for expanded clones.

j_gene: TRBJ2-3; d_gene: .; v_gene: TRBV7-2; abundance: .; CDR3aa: CASSLGSAGPRAQYF; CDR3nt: TGTGCCAGCAGCTTAGGTTCGGCGGGGCCCCGGGCGCAGTATTTT
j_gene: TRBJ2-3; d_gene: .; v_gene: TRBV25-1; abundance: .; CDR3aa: CASSDTRVTDTQYF; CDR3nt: TGTGCCAGCAGTGACACCAGGGTAACAGATACGCAGTATTTT
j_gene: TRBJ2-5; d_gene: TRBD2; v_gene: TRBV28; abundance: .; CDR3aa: CASRLAGEETQYF; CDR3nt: TGTGCCAGCAGGCTAGCGGGGGAAGAGACCCAGTACTTC
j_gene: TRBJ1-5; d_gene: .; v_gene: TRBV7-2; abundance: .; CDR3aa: CASSLVAGGNNQPQHF; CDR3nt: TGTGCCAGCAGCTTAGTGGCCGGGGGGAACAATCAGCCCCAGCATTTT
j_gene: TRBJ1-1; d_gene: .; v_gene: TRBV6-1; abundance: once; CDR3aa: CASSSSPGMDTEAFF; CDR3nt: TGTGCCAGCAGTTCATCCCCGGGGATGGACACTGAAGCTTTCTTT
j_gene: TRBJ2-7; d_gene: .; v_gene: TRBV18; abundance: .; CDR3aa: CASSPGSYEQYF; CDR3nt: TGTGCCAGCTCACCAGGGAGCTACGAGCAGTACTTC
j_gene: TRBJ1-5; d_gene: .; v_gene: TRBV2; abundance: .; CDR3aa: CASSEESGNGNQPQHF; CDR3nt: TGTGCCAGCAGTGAGGAGTCCGGGAACGGCAATCAGCCCCAGCATTTT
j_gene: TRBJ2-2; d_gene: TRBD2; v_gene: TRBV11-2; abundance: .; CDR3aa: CASSPRREGGELFF; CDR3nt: TGTGCCAGCAGCCCCCGCAGGGAGGGCGGGGAGCTGTTTTTT
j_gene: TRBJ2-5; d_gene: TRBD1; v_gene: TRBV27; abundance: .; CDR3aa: CASSKDRGRAGSQYF; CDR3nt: TGTGCCAGCAGTAAGGACAGGGGCCGGGCGGGCTCCCAGTACTTC
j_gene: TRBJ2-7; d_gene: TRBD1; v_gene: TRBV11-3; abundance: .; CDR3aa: CASSFGTGYEQYF; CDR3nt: TGTGCCAGCAGCTTCGGGACAGGGTACGAGCAGTACTTC
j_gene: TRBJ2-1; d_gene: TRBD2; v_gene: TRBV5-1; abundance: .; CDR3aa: CASSREASGGREQFF; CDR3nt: TGCGCCAGCAGCAGGGAGGCTAGCGGGGGTCGTGAGCAGTTCTTC
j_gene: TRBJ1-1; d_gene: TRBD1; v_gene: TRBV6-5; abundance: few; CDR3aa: CASRGQLNTEAFF; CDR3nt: TGTGCCAGCAGGGGACAGCTGAACACTGAAGCTTTCTTT
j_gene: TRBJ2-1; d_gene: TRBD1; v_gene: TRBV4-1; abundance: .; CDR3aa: CASSHWPGQAYNEQFF; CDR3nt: TGCGCCAGCAGCCACTGGCCGGGACAGGCTTACAATGAGCAGTTCTTC
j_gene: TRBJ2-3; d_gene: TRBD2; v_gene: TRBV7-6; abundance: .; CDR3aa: CASSLAGVSDTQYF; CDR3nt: TGTGCCAGCAGCTTGGCGGGGGTATCAGATACGCAGTATTTT
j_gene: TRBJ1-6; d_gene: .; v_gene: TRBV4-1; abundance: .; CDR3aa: CASSLSPTAYNSPLHF; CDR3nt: TGCGCCAGCAGCCTTAGCCCGACAGCCTATAATTCACCCCTCCACTTT
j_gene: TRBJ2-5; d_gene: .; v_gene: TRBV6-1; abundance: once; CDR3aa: CASSERRGPPNQETQYF; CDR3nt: TGTGCCAGCAGTGAAAGGCGGGGGCCCCCCAACCAAGAGACCCAGTACTTC
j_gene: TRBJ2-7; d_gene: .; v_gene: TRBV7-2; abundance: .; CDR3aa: CASSLVVGGYEQYF; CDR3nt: TGTGCCAGCAGCCTCGTTGTCGGAGGATACGAGCAGTACTTC
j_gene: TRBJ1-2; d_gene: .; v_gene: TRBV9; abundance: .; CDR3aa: CASSAVRGGSRFHGYTF; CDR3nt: TGTGCCAGCAGCGCCGTCCGCGGGGGGTCACGTTTCCATGGCTACACCTTC
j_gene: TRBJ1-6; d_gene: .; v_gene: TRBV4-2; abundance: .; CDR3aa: CASSQAGSLHRENSPLHF; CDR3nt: TGTGCCAGCAGCCAAGCGGGGTCTCTCCATAGGGAAAATTCACCCCTCCACTTT
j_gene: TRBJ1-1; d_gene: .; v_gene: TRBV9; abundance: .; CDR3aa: CASSVTTGSEAFF; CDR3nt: TGTGCCAGCAGCGTAACAACAGGGTCCGAAGCTTTCTTT